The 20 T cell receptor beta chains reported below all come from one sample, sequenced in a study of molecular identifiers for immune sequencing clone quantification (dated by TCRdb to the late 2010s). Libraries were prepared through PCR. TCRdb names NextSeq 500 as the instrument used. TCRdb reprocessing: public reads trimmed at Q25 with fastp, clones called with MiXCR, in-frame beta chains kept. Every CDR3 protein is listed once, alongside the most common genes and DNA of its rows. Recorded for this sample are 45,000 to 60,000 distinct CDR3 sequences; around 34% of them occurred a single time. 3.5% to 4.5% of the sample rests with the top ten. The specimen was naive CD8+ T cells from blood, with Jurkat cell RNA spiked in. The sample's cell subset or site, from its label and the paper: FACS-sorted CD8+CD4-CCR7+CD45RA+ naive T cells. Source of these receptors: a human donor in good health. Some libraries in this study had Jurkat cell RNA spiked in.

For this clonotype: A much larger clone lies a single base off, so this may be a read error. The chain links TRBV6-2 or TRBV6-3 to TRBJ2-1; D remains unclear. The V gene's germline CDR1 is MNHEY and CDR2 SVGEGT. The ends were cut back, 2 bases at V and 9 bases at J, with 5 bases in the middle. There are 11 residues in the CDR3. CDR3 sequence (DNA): TGTGCCAGCAGTTACGGCGGTGAGCAGTTCTTC. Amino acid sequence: CASSYGGEQFF.

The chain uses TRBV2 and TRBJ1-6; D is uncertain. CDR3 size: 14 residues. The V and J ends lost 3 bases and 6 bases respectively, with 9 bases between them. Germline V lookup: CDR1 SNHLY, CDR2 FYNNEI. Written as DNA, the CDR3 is TGTGCCAGCAGTGAGTTGGGTTCTAATTCACCCCTCCACTTT. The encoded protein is CASSELGSNSPLHF.

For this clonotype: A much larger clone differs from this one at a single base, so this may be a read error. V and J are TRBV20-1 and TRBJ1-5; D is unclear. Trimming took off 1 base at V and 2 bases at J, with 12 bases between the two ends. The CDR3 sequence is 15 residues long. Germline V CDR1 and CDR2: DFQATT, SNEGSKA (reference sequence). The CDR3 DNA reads TGCAGTGCTAGAGCTGGGGATTATGGCAATCAGCCCCAGCATTTT. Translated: CSARAGDYGNQPQHF.

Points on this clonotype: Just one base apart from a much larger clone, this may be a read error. In nucleotides, the CDR3 is TGTGCCAGCAGGGGCAACGACCTTAGCCTGGGGACGCAGTATTTT. Translating it yields CASRGNDLSLGTQYF. The chain couples TRBV2 to TRBJ2-3; D ambiguous. The V gene lost 6 bases and the J gene lost 9 bases, with 22 bases spanning the gap. CDR1 is SNHLY and CDR2 is FYNNEI in the germline V gene. CDR3 length: 15 residues.

The CDR3 spells CASSQVVTSGSYEQYF. CDR3 DNA sequence: TGTGCCAGCAGCCAAGTTGTGACTAGCGGGAGCTACGAGCAGTACTTC. The chain joins TRBV4-2 to TRBJ2-7; the match to TRBD2 covers 12 bases. V lost 1 base and J lost 3; bases outside the gene matches: 4. The CDR3 covers 16 residues. Germline-derived CDR1 and CDR2 are LGHNA and YNFKEQ.

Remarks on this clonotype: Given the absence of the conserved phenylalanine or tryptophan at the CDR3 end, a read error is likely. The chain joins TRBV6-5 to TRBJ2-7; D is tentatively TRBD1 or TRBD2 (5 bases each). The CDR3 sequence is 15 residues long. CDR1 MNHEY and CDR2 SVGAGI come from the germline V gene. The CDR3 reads CASSYSGRGSYEQYI. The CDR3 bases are TGCGCCAGCAGTTACTCGGGAAGGGGCTCCTACGAGCAGTACATC.

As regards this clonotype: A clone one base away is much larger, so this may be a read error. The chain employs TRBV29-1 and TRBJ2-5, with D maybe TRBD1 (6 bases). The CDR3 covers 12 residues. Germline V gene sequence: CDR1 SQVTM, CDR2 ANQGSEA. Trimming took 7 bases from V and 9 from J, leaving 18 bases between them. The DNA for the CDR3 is TGCAGCGCGGATACAGGGAGCGAGCCCCAGTACTTC. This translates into CSADTGSEPQYF. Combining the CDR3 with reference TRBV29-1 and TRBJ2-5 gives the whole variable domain SAVISQKPSRDICQRGTSLTIQCQVDSQVTMMFWYRQQPGQSLTLIATANQGSEATYESGFVIDKFPISRPNLTFSTLTVSNMSPEDSSIYLCSADTGSEPQYFGPGTRLLVL.

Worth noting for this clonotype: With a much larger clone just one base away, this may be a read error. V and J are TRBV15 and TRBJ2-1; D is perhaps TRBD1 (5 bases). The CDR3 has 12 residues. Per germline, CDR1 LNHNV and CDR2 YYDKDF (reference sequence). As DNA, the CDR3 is TGTGCCACCAGGACGCAGGGAAATGAGCGGTTCTTC. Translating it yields CATRTQGNERFF.

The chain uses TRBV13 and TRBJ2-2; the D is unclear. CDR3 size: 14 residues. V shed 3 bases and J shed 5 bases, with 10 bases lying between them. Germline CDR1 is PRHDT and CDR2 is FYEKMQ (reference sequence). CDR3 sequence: CASSFGLLTGELFF. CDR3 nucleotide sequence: TGTGCCAGCAGCTTTGGGTTGTTAACCGGGGAGCTGTTTTTT.

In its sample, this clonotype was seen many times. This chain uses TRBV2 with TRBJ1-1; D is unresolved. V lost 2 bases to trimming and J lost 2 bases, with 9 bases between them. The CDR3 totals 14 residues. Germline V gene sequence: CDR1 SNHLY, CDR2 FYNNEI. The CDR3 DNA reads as TGTGCCAGCAGTGAACTGGAGACCAACACTGAAGCTTTCTTT. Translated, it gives CASSELETNTEAFF.

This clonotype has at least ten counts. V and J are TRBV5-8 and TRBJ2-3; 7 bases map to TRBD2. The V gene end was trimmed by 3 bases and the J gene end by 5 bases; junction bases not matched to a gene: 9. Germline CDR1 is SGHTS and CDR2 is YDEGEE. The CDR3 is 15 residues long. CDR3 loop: CASSWGGRAGDTQYF. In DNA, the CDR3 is TGTGCCAGCAGCTGGGGGGGAAGGGCCGGAGATACGCAGTATTTT.

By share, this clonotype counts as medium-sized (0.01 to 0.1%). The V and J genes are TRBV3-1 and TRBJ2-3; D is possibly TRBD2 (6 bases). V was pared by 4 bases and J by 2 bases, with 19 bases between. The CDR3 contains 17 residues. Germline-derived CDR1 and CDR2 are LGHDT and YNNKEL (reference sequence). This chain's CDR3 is CASSPPGLLGYTDTQYF. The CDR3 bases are TGTGCCAGCAGCCCCCCGGGACTCCTTGGTTACACAGATACGCAGTATTTT.

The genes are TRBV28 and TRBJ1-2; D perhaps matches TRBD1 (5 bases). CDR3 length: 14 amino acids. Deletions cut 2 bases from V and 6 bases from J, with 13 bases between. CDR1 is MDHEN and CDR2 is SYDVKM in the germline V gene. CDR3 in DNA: TGTGCCAGCAGTTTAGGGGGTACACAGGATGGCTACACCTTC. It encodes CASSLGGTQDGYTF.

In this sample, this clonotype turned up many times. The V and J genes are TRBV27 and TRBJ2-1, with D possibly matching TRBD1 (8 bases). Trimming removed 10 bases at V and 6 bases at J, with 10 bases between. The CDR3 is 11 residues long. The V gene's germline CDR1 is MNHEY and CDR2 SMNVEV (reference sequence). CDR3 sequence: CANRGGNEQFF. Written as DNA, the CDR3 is TGTGCCAACAGGGGGGGCAATGAGCAGTTCTTC.

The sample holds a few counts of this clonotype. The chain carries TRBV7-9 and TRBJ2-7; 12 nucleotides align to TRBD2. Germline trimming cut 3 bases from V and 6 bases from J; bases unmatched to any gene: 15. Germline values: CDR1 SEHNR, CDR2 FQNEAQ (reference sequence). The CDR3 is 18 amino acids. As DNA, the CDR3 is TGTGCCAGCAGCTTCCCCGGCGATGCTAGCGGGAGGGCCTTCGAGCAGTACTTC. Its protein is CASSFPGDASGRAFEQYF.

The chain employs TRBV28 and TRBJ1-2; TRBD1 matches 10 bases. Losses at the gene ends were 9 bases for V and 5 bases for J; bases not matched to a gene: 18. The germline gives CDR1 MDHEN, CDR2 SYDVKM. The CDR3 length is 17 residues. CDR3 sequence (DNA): TGTGCCAGTCGTATAGGGGACAGGGGCGCAGCGATATATGGCTACACCTTC. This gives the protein CASRIGDRGAAIYGYTF.

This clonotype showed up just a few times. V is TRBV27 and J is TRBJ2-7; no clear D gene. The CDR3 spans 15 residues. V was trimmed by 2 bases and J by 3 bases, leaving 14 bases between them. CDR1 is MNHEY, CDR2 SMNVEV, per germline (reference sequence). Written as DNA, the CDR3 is TGTGCCAGCAGTTTACTGTCCAACAGCTTCTACGAGCAGTACTTC. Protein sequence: CASSLLSNSFYEQYF.

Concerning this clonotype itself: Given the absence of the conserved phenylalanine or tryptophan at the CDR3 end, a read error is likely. The CDR3 DNA sequence: TGTGCCAGCAGTTTAGGCGCCGGAACCTACGAGCAGTACTAC. Translation gives CASSLGAGTYEQYY. The rearrangement uses TRBV12-3 or TRBV12-4 and TRBJ2-7; D uncertain. Deletions cut 1 base from V and 2 bases from J, with 9 bases between. The CDR3 sequence is 14 residues long.

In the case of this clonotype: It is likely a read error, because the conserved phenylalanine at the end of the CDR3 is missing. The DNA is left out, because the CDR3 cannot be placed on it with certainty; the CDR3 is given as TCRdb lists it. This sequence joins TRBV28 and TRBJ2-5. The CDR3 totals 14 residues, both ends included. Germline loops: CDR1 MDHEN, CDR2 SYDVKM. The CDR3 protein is CASSRFVGQETQKY.

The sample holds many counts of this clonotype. CDR3 residues: CASSYVVGGLLFF. The CDR3 nucleotides are TGTGCCAGCAGTTACGTGGTTGGGGGTTTGCTGTTTTTT. The chain couples TRBV6-5 to TRBJ1-4; D is perhaps TRBD1 (5 bases). Germline V gives CDR1 MNHEY, CDR2 SVGAGI. CDR3 size: 13 residues. Trimming shortened V by 2 bases and J by 14 bases, and 15 bases separated the two germline ends.